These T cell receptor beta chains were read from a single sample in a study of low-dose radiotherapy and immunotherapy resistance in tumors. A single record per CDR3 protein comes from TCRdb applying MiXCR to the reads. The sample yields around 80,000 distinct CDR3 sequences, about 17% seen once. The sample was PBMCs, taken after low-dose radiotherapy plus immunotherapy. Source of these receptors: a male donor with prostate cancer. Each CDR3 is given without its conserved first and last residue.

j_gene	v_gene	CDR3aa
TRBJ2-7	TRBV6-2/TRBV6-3	ASSTKTGMASEGFREQY
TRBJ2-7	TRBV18	ASSPAQGHEQY
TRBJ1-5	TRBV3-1	ASSPGQGVSNQPQH
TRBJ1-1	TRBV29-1	SAADGQVEAF
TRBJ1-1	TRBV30	ASRTGTVKAF
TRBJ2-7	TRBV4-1	ASSHYQDSYEQY
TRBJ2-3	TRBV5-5	ASSQEGADTQY
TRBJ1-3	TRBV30	AWGRGTGSSGNTIY
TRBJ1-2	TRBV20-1	SARGSRANYGYT
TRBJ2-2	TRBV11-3	ASSSIVGTSGTGELF
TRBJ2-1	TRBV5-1	ASSLGTSGGIEQF
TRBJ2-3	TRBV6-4	ASSEGGYTDTQY
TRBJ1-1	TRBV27	ATLRGSWAF
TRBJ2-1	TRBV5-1	ASSAGDEQF
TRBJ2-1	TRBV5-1	ASSFGSVGDEQF
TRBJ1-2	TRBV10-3	AISEGSYT
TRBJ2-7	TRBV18	ASSPGVDGLTYEQY
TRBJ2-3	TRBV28	ASRLPGTGGADTQY
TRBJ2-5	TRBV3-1	ASSQDGTQAQY
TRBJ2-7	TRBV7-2	ASSLATGFNEQY
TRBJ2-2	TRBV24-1	ATSDWGQGAGTGELF
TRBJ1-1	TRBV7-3	ASSLTRGMNTEAF
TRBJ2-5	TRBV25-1	ASSEGSGVKSETQY
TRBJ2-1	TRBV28	ASSFEGLRYNEQF
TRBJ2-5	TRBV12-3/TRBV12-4	ASSPDLGIETQY
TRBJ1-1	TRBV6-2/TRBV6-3	ASSYPGTQKAEAF
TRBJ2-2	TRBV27	ASSSPLAPELAGELF
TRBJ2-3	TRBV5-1	ASSLAGDTQY
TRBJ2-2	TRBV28	ASSAVTGELF
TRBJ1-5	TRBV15	ATRQGSDQPQH
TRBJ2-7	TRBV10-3	AIRPPGQGRGYEQY
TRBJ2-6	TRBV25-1	ASSGPSGERANVLT
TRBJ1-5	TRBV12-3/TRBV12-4	ASSLRERQPQH
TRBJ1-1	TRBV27	ASMRPTGNTEAF
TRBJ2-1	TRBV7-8	ASSPAGTSIYNEQF
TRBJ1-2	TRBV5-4	ASRSQDYGYT
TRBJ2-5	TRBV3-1	ASSLVSGSRQETQY
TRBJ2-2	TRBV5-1	ASSPGSGRANGELF
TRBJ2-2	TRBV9	ASSGASGYTGELF
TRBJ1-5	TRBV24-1	ATSVPGNGGNQPQH